This TCR beta chain was recovered during a study of patients and donors after allogeneic stem cell transplantation. TCRdb redid the calling of the RT-PCR reads with MiXCR, one entry per CDR3 protein. The data contain a few hundred thousand distinct CDR3 sequences, 38% of them seen just once; the ten biggest clones take up under 14%. CDR3 length: 17 residues. Germline values: CDR1 MGHRA, CDR2 YSYEKL. V dropped 0 bases and J dropped 0 bases, with 12 bases sitting between them. The sequenced material came from blood, either unsorted or a sorted T cell fraction (not recorded which). This TCR was sampled from a human donor who was either an allogeneic HSCT recipient or a stem cell or donor lymphocyte infusion donor (not recorded which). It is not recorded whose cells these are; they may come from a transplant donor. The rearrangement links TRBV4-1 to TRBJ2-4; D ambiguous. CDR3 DNA: TGCGCCAGCAGCCAAGACCGGAACACGCTAGCCAAAAACATTCAGTACTTC. This codes for CASSQDRNTLAKNIQYF.